This section outlines one TCR beta chain sequence together with its context. The antigen is not known. The selected patients with pancreatic ductal adenocarcinoma had surgery but no neoadjuvant therapy. The repertoire was sequenced with immunoSEQ multiplex PCR; TCRdb's copy has only in-frame clones and lacks some. The data show around 100,000 clones, roughly 96% seen once. This entry is derived from a study of T cells in pancreatic ductal adenocarcinoma. Overall study findings and caveats: Blood had more productive templates and about 8-fold more unique clonotypes than tumor. Enrichment of CD45RO+ effector over naive T cells in tumors may bias clonality.

The germline V gene has CDR1 MNHNY and CDR2 SVGAGI (reference sequence). V was pared by 2 bases and J by 8 bases, with 7 bases between. The CDR3 is 12 residues long. V usage is TRBV6-6 and J usage is TRBJ2-1, with D possibly being TRBD2 (5 bases). The sample was PBMCs. This sequence was found in a human donor with pancreatic ductal adenocarcinoma. This CDR3 reads CASSYTGYEQFF. CDR3 sequence (DNA): TGTGCCAGCAGTTACACGGGGTATGAGCAGTTCTTC.